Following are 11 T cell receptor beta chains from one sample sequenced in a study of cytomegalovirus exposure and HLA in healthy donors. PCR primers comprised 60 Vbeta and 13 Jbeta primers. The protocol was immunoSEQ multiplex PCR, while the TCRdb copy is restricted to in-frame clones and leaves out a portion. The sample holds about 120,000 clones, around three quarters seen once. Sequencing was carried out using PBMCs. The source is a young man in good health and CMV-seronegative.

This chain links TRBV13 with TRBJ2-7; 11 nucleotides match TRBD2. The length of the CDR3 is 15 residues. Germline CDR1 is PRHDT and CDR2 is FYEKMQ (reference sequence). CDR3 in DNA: TGTGCCAGCAGCTTAGGACTAGCGGGAGATTCTGGGCAGTGCGTC. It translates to CASSLGLAGDSGQCV.

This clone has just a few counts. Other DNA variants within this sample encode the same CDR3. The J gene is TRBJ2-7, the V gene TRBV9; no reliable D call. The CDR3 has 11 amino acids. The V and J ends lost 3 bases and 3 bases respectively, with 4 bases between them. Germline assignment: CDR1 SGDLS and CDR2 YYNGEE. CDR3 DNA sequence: TGTGCCAGCAGCGCAGGCTACGAGCAGTACTTC. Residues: CASSAGYEQYF.

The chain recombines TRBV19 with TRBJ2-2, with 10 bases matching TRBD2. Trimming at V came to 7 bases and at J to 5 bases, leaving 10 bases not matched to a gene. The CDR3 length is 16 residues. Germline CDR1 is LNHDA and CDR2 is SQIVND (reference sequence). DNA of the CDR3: TGTGCCAGTAACCCCGAGGGGACTAGCGCGACCGGGGAGCTGTTTTTT. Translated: CASNPEGTSATGELFF.

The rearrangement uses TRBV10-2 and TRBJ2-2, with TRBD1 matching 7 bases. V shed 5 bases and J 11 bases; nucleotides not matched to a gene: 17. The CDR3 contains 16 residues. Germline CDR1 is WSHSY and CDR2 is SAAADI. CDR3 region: CASSPHYFGQVEELFF. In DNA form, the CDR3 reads TGCGCCAGCAGTCCCCATTACTTCGGACAGGTAGAAGAGCTGTTTTTT.

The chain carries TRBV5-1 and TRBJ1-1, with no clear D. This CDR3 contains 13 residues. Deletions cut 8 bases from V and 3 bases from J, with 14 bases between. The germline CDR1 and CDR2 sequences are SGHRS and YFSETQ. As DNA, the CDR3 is TGCGCCAGTGGGATCGGGGAGGACACTGAAGCTTTCTTT. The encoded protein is CASGIGEDTEAFF.

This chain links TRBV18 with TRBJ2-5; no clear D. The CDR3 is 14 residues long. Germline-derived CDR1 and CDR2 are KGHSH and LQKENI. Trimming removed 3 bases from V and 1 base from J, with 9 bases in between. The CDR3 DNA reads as TGTGCCAGCTCACCTCGAGGCGCCCAAGAGACCCAGTACTTC. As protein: CASSPRGAQETQYF. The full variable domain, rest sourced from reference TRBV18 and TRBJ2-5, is NAGVMQNPRHLVRRRGQEARLRCSPMKGHSHVYWYRQLPEEGLKFMVYLQKENIIDESGMPKERFSAEFPKEGPSILRIQQVVRGDSAAYFCASSPRGAQETQYFGPGTRLLVL.

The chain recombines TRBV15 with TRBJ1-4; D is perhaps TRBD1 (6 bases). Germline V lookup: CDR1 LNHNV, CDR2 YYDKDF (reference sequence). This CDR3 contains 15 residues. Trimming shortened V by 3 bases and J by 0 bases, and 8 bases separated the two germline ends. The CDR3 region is CATSSYRATNEKLFF. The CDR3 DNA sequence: TGTGCCACCAGCAGTTACAGGGCAACTAATGAAAAACTGTTTTTT.

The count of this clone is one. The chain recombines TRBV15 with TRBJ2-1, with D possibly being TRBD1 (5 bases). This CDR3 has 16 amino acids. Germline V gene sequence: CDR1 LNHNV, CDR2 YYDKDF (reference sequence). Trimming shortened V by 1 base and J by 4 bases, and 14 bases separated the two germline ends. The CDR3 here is CATSRAGQKGYNEQFF. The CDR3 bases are TGTGCCACCAGCAGAGCTGGGCAAAAGGGGTACAATGAGCAGTTCTTC.

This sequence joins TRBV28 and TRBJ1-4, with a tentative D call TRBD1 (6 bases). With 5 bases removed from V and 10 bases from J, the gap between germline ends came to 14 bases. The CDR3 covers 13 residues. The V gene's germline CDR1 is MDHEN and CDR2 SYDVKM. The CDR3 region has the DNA TGTGCCAGCAGTCAAGGACAGAGAAGAAAACTGTTTTTT. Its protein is CASSQGQRRKLFF.

CDR3 region: CATATEAWHQFF. The CDR3 bases are TGTGCCACCGCGACAGAGGCGTGGCATCAGTTCTTC. The chain couples TRBV7-9 to TRBJ2-1, with D maybe TRBD1 (5 bases). The CDR3 runs to 12 residues. Trimming stripped 10 bases from V and 13 bases from J, with 20 bases between. The germline V gene encodes CDR1 SEHNR and CDR2 FQNEAQ (reference sequence).

CDR3 sequence (DNA): TGCGCCAGCAGTAACATACTAGCGGCGCAAGAGACCCAGTACTTC. Translation gives CASSNILAAQETQYF. J is TRBJ2-5 and V is TRBV10-2, with 8 bases lining up with TRBD2. The CDR3 is made up of 15 amino acids. Germline-derived CDR1 and CDR2 are WSHSY and SAAADI. V lost 5 bases, J lost 2 bases, and 7 bases stayed unmatched.